Shown below are 21 T cell receptor beta chains from a single sample sequenced in a study of blood T cell repertoires in COVID-19. Repertoires were generated with immunoSEQ multiplex PCR, while TCRdb's copy carries only in-frame clones and drops some. The data contain under 200,000 clones, 88% of them seen just once; the ten biggest clones take up roughly 1.6%. The sequenced sample was peripheral blood. These receptors came from a man younger than 30 with active or convalescent COVID-19.

The chain has TRBV12-5 and TRBJ1-2, with TRBD1 identical over 7 bases. CDR3 length equals 16 residues. Trimming took 6 bases from V and 2 from J; bases not matched to a gene: 12. From germline, CDR1 is LGHNT and CDR2 FRNRAP. CDR3 protein: CASGRVRQGRNYGYTF. The CDR3 bases are TGTGCTAGTGGGAGGGTACGACAGGGACGGAACTATGGCTACACCTTC.

J is TRBJ2-1 and V is TRBV11-3, with 11 nucleotides matching TRBD1. This CDR3 has 15 residues. The V segment lost 2 bases and the J segment 8 bases; nucleotides outside the gene matches: 5. The germline V gene has CDR1 SGHNT and CDR2 YENEEA. The CDR3 DNA follows: TGTGCCAGCAGCTTAACTGGACAGGGGGCCGATGAGCAGTTCTTC. Its protein is CASSLTGQGADEQFF.

This chain links TRBV6-1 with TRBJ1-2; TRBD1 is a possible D gene (6 bases). Germline loops: CDR1 MNHNS, CDR2 SASEGT. The CDR3 covers 14 residues. Trimming took off 3 bases at V and 2 bases at J, with 10 bases between the two ends. The CDR3 region is CASSDLGQNYGYTF. CDR3 sequence (DNA): TGTGCCAGCAGTGACCTAGGACAGAACTATGGCTACACCTTC.

A single count supports this clone. This chain links TRBV6-5 with TRBJ1-2; 7 bases are shared with TRBD1. Losses at the gene ends were 2 bases for V and 4 bases for J; bases not matched to a gene: 10. Germline CDR1 and CDR2: MNHEY and SVGAGI. There are 16 residues in the CDR3. CDR3 sequence: CASSYLDRDTLYGYTF. The DNA of the CDR3 is TGTGCCAGCAGTTACCTCGACAGGGATACCCTCTATGGCTACACCTTC.

V is TRBV9 and J is TRBJ1-1; D call uncertain. Looked up from germline, CDR1 is SGDLS and CDR2 is YYNGEE. The CDR3 runs to 14 residues. Between the trimmed V and J ends, which lost 0 bases and 4 bases, there was a span of 10 bases. CDR3 amino acids: CASSVDPVPTEAFF. The DNA for the CDR3 is TGTGCCAGCAGCGTAGATCCGGTCCCCACTGAAGCTTTCTTT.

The J gene is TRBJ2-5, the V gene TRBV5-1; D call uncertain. The germline CDR1 and CDR2 sequences are SGHRS and YFSETQ. This CDR3 is 13 amino acids long. The V gene lost 0 bases and the J gene lost 5 bases, with 8 bases spanning the gap. CDR3 nucleotides: TGCGCCAGCAGCTTGGCCCTCGGGGAGACCCAGTACTTC. It specifies CASSLALGETQYF.

V is TRBV11-1 and J is TRBJ1-4; 9 bases match TRBD1. The CDR3 totals 16 residues. Germline V gene data show CDR1 as SGHAT and CDR2 as FQDESV (reference sequence). The junction had 7 bases not matched to a gene; V was cut back by 1 base and J by 7 bases. The CDR3 reads CASSLGPTGGREKLFF. CDR3 DNA: TGTGCCAGCAGCTTAGGGCCCACAGGGGGCCGTGAAAAACTGTTTTTT.

This chain connects TRBV3-1 (or the pseudogene TRBV3-2) to TRBJ1-1; unclear D gene. Germline CDR1 LGHDT, CDR2 YNNKEL (reference sequence). The CDR3 has 13 residues. The germline V and J ends were trimmed by 1 base and 10 bases, with 13 bases remaining between them. Here the CDR3 DNA reads TGTGCCAGCAGCCAAGGTATGAGCAGGTCAGCTTTCTTT. This sequence encodes CASSQGMSRSAFF.

The chain joins TRBV19 to TRBJ2-7, with 9 positions matching TRBD2. CDR1 and CDR2 from the germline V gene are LNHDA and SQIVND (reference sequence). This CDR3 spans 17 amino acids. V trimming: 6 bases; J trimming: 4 bases; junction bases outside the gene matches: 16. DNA of the CDR3: TGTGCCAGTAGATCGGTAGCGGGAGAGCCAAGTCGATACGAGCAGTACTTC. Its protein is CASRSVAGEPSRYEQYF.

The chain links TRBV27 to TRBJ2-2; 13 nucleotides align to TRBD2. CDR1 and CDR2 from the germline V gene are MNHEY and SMNVEV (reference sequence). The CDR3 is made up of 16 amino acids. Trimming cost V 5 bases and J 10 bases; bases outside gene matches: 10. As DNA, the CDR3 is TGTGCCAGCAGTCTAGGACTAGCGGGGGACTTCATGGAGCTGTTTTTT. Translating gives CASSLGLAGDFMELFF.

The chain recombines TRBV5-1 with TRBJ1-1; the match to TRBD1 covers 9 bases. The germline CDR1 and CDR2 sequences are SGHRS and YFSETQ. V trimming: 4 bases; J trimming: 1 base; junction bases outside the gene matches: 5. The length of the CDR3 is 15 residues. CDR3 protein: CASSPRTGENTEAFF. In DNA form, the CDR3 reads TGCGCCAGCAGCCCAAGGACAGGGGAGAACACTGAAGCTTTCTTT.

Worth noting for this clone: Sequence at one end of the junction differs from germline and may be a read error. Other DNA sequences within the sample encode an identical CDR3. V gene TRBV6-5 combines with J gene TRBJ2-5; D is uncertain. Per germline, CDR1 MNHEY and CDR2 SVGAGI. This CDR3 has 14 amino acids. This CDR3 reads CASSYGAGPETQYF. CDR3 DNA: TGTGCCAGCAGTTATGGCGCAGGTCCCGAGACCCAATACTTC.

This rearrangement joins TRBV21-1 to TRBJ1-6. TRBV21-1 is a documented pseudogene. The CDR3 sequence is 16 residues long. The DNA of the CDR3 is TGTGCCAGTAGCTACGGGGAAATTTCCTATAATTCACCCCTCCACTTT. This gives the protein CASSYGEISYNSPLHF.

The chain carries TRBV5-5 and TRBJ2-5, with TRBD2 matching over 8 bases. The germline CDR1 and CDR2 sequences are SGHKS and YYEKEE (reference sequence). There are 17 residues in the CDR3. The junction had 10 bases not matched to a gene; V was cut back by 1 base and J by 2 bases. CDR3 bases: TGTGCCAGCAGCTTGTTCTCCAGCGGGGGATTACAAGAGACCCAGTACTTC. It is translated as CASSLFSSGGLQETQYF.

The chain has TRBV19 and TRBJ1-2; tentative D call: TRBD1 (5 bases). Germline V CDR1 and CDR2: LNHDA, SQIVND (reference sequence). V lost 6 bases and J lost 1, with 12 bases in between. This CDR3 has 14 amino acids. In nucleotides, the CDR3 is TGTGCCAGTAGGCGACAGAGTGATAACTATGGCTACACCTTC. This gives the protein CASRRQSDNYGYTF.

This rearrangement joins TRBV18 to TRBJ1-2; D ambiguous. Germline V gene sequence: CDR1 KGHSH, CDR2 LQKENI. V was cut by 3 bases and J by 8 bases, with 13 bases left in between. CDR3 size: 13 residues. CDR3 loop: CASSPGPGGGYTF. CDR3 coding DNA: TGTGCCAGCTCACCCGGGCCCGGCGGGGGCTACACCTTC.

V gene TRBV19 combines with J gene TRBJ2-4; 15 nucleotides line up with TRBD2. The ends lost 2 bases at V and 4 bases at J; junction bases unmatched: 6. The germline gives CDR1 LNHDA, CDR2 SQIVND (reference sequence). The CDR3 has 18 residues. The CDR3 DNA sequence: TGTGCCAGTAGTATATATCCGGGACTAGCGGGGGGTAAAAACATTCAGTACTTC. Amino acids: CASSIYPGLAGGKNIQYF.

The chain employs TRBV30 and TRBJ1-5, with D tentatively TRBD1 (5 bases). CDR3 length: 14 amino acids. Trimming shortened V by 0 bases and J by 5 bases, and 11 bases separated the two germline ends. Looked up from germline, CDR1 is GTSNPN and CDR2 is SVGIG (reference sequence). The CDR3 nucleotides are TGTGCCTGGAGTGTCAGGCAGGGTGATCAGCCCCAGCATTTT. Translated: CAWSVRQGDQPQHF.

The rearrangement joins TRBV11-2 to TRBJ1-2, with D maybe TRBD1 (6 bases). The CDR3 spans 16 residues. V was pared by 5 bases and J by 4 bases, with 20 bases between. Germline V gene sequence: CDR1 SGHAT, CDR2 FQNNGV. The CDR3 nucleotides read TGTGCCAGCAGCGCAAGAGGGGGGGGCAAGAGCTATGGCTACACCTTC. Amino acid sequence: CASSARGGGKSYGYTF.

Here the CDR3 DNA reads TGTGCCATCAGTGACCCACGCGTTAGCGGGGGCACAGATACGCAGTATTTT. This codes for CAISDPRVSGGTDTQYF. The genes are TRBV10-3 and TRBJ2-3; TRBD2 matches 8 bases. J was trimmed by 1 base and V by 3 bases; bases with no gene match: 9. CDR1 is ENHRY, CDR2 SYGVKD, per germline. CDR3 length equals 17 residues.

V is TRBV10-3 and J is TRBJ1-1; D is uncertain. Trimming took 0 bases from V and 0 from J, leaving 8 bases between them. The CDR3 is 15 amino acids. Per germline, CDR1 ENHRY and CDR2 SYGVKD. CDR3 residues: CAISESAYLNTEAFF. The CDR3 DNA sequence: TGTGCCATCAGTGAGTCAGCCTACCTGAACACTGAAGCTTTCTTT.